This T cell receptor beta chain was identified during a study of cytomegalovirus exposure and HLA in healthy donors. Study as a whole: Roughly 179 million T cells yielded 117 million unique TCR beta sequences, as an earlier analysis found.

Note on this clone: What it binds is not known.

Findings and limits, study-wide: Later, an analysis showed that TCR beta chains associated with HLA were more clonally expanded than others that were equally common. Per a prior analysis, the majority of TCR beta V segments were productive roughly 90% or roughly 30% of the time.

The PCR was carried out with 60 Vbeta primers and 13 Jbeta primers. The method was immunoSEQ multiplex PCR; TCRdb's version includes in-frame clones alone and lacks a portion of them. The table has around 70,000 clones, less than 70% seen once. The CDR3 has 13 amino acids. CDR1 is MNHEY and CDR2 is SVGAGI in the germline V gene. Sequenced material: PBMCs. This clonotype was obtained from a man in his thirties or forties in good health and CMV-seronegative. The chain is built from TRBV6-5 and TRBJ2-5; D is ambiguous. Judging by the DNA end, TRBJ2-7 fits better; the J call may be wrong. The CDR3 spells CASKADNSYEQYF. DNA of the CDR3: TGTGCCAGCAAAGCAGACAACTCCTACGAGCAGTACTTC.